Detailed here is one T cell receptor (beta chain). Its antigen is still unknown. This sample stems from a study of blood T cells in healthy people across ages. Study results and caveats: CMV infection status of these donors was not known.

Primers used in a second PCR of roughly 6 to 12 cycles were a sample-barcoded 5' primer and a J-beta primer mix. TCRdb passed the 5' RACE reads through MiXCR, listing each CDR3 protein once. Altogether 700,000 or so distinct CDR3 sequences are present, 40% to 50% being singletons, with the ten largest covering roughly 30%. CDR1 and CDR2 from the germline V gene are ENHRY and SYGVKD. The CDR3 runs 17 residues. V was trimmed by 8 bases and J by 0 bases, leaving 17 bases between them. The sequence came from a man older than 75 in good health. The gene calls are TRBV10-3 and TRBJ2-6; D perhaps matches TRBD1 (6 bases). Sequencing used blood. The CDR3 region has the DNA TGTGCCATCCGACAGGTTTTTATCTACTCTGGGGCCAACGTCCTGACTTTC. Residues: CAIRQVFIYSGANVLTF.